Following are 6 T cell receptor beta chains from one sample sequenced in a study of control samples from healthy donors and cancer patients. Here immunoSEQ multiplex PCR was the method, and the copy in TCRdb shows in-frame clones only, minus some. The sample includes 230,000 or so clones, around 94% seen only once; the top ten take less than 1.6%. The sample taken for sequencing was blood. The receptor set was obtained from a man aged 50-59 years in good health.

The table lists this clone with a few counts. In DNA form, the CDR3 reads TGTGCCAGCAGCCCTTCCGGGACAGGGACGTATTACACCTTC. Translating it yields CASSPSGTGTYYTF. The chain couples TRBV7-8 to TRBJ1-2; TRBD1 matches 9 bases. With V trimmed by 5 bases and J by 11 bases, 12 bases remained unmatched. Germline CDR1 is SGHVS and CDR2 is FQNEAQ. CDR3 length equals 14 residues. The full variable domain, completed using reference TRBV7-8 and TRBJ1-2, is GAGVSQSPRYKVAKRGQDVALRCDPISGHVSLFWYQQALGQGPEFLTYFQNEAQLDKSGLPSDRFFAERPEGSVSTLKIQRTQQEDSAVYLCASSPSGTGTYYTFGSGTRLTVV.

The CDR3 region is CASSFPSPGAGEETQYF. CDR3 DNA: TGTGCCAGCAGTTTCCCGTCTCCGGGGGCAGGGGAAGAGACCCAGTACTTC. V usage is TRBV27 and J usage is TRBJ2-5, with D tentatively TRBD1 or TRBD2 (6 bases each). The CDR3 is 17 amino acids. Deletions cut 3 bases from V and 3 bases from J, with 20 bases between. The germline gives CDR1 MNHEY, CDR2 SMNVEV (reference sequence).

The rearrangement links TRBV5-6 to TRBJ2-2; D may be TRBD1 (5 bases). V gave up 6 bases and J gave up 0 bases, with 6 bases separating them. The CDR3 is made up of 13 amino acids. Germline CDR1 and CDR2: SGHDT and YYEEEE. CDR3 in amino acids: CASKGTNTGELFF. The CDR3 nucleotides are TGTGCCAGCAAGGGGACGAACACCGGGGAGCTGTTTTTT. Full variable domain (remainder filled in from reference TRBV5-6 and TRBJ2-2): DAGVTQSPTHLIKTRGQQVTLRCSPKSGHDTVSWYQQALGQGPQFIFQYYEEEERQRGNFPDRFSGHQFPNYSSELNVNALLLGDSALYLCASKGTNTGELFFGEGSRLTVL.

This chain uses TRBV6-5 with TRBJ2-2; no clear D gene. The germline V gene encodes CDR1 MNHEY and CDR2 SVGAGI. V was cut by 2 bases and J by 3 bases, with 7 bases left in between. This CDR3 has 14 amino acids. This CDR3 is CASSYRLYTGELFF. CDR3 bases: TGTGCCAGCAGTTACCGGTTGTACACCGGGGAGCTGTTTTTT.

The rearrangement uses TRBV9 and TRBJ2-5, with a possible D match to TRBD2 (6 bases). Deletions cut 4 bases from V and 2 bases from J, with 18 bases between. The CDR3 covers 16 residues. CDR1 and CDR2 from the germline V gene are SGDLS and YYNGEE. CDR3 coding DNA: TGTGCCAGCAGCCCTGGGAAATGGGAGGTTCAAGAGACCCAGTACTTC. Its translation is CASSPGKWEVQETQYF.

The CDR3 nucleotides are TGTGCCAGCAGCCCCCGGAGCGGAAGGATCTCCTACGAGCAGTACTTC. As protein: CASSPRSGRISYEQYF. This rearrangement joins TRBV7-9 to TRBJ2-7; perhaps TRBD2 as D (5 bases). V gave up 5 bases and J gave up 0 bases, with 17 bases separating them. The germline V gene has CDR1 SEHNR and CDR2 FQNEAQ (reference sequence). The CDR3 has 16 residues.